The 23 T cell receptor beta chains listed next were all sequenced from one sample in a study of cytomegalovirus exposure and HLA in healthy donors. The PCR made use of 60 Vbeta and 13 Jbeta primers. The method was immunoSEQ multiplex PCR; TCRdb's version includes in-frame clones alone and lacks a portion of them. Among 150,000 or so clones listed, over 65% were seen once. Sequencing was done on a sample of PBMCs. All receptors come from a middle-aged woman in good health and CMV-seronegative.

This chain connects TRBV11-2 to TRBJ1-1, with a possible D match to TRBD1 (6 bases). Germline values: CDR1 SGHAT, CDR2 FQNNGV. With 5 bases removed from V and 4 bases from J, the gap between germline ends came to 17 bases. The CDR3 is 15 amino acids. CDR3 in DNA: TGTGCCAGCAGCGCATTTAACAGGGCCTCCACTGAAGCTTTCTTT. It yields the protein CASSAFNRASTEAFF.

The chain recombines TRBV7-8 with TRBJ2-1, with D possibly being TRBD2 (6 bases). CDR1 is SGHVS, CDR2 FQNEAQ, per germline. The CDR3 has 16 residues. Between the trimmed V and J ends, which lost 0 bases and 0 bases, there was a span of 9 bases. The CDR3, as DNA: TGTGCCAGCAGCTTAGCGGGGACTTTCTCCTACAATGAGCAGTTCTTC. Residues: CASSLAGTFSYNEQFF.

The CDR3 sequence is CASTRGGLTYEQYF. CDR3 nucleotide sequence: TGCGCCAGCACCCGCGGGGGCCTTACCTACGAGCAGTACTTC. The V and J genes are TRBV5-1 and TRBJ2-7; D possibly corresponds to TRBD2 (7 bases). CDR1 SGHRS and CDR2 YFSETQ come from the germline V gene. Trimming left V 6 bases short and J 2 bases short, with 15 bases between. The CDR3 length is 14 residues.

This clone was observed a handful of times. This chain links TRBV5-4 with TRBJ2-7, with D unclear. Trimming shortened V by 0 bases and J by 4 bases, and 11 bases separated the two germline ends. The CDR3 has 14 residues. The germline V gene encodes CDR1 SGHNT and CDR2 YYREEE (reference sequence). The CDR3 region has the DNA TGTGCCAGCAGCTTGGACGGTGTACGGTACGAGCAGTACTTC. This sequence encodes CASSLDGVRYEQYF.

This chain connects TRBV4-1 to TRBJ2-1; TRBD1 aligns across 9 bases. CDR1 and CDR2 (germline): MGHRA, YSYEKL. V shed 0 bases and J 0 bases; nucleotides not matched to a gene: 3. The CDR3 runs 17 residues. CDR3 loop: CASSQDGTGSSYNEQFF. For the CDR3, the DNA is TGCGCCAGCAGCCAAGATGGGACAGGGAGCTCCTACAATGAGCAGTTCTTC.

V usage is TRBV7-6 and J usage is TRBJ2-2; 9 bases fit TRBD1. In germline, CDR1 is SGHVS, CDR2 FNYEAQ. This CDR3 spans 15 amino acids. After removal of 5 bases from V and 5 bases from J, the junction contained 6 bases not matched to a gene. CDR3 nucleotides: TGTGCCAGCAGCCAAACAGGGGGCGGGACCGGGGAGCTGTTTTTT. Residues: CASSQTGGGTGELFF.

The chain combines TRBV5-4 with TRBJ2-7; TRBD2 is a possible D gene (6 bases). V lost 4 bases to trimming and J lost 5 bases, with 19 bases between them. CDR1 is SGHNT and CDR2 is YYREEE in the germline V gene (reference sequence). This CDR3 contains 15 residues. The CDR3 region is CASSPVRRGVNEQYF. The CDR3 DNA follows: TGTGCCAGCAGCCCGGTTCGGAGGGGTGTCAACGAGCAGTACTTC. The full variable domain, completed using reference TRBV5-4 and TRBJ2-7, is ETGVTQSPTHLIKTRGQQVTLRCSSQSGHNTVSWYQQALGQGPQFIFQYYREEENGRGNFPPRFSGLQFPNYSSELNVNALELDDSALYLCASSPVRRGVNEQYFGPGTRLTVT.

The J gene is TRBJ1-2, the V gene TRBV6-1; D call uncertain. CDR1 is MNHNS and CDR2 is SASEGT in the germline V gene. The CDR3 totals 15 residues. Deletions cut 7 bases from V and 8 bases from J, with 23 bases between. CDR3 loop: CASTDWSRGQKGYTF. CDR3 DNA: TGTGCCAGCACCGACTGGTCGCGCGGGCAAAAGGGCTACACCTTC.

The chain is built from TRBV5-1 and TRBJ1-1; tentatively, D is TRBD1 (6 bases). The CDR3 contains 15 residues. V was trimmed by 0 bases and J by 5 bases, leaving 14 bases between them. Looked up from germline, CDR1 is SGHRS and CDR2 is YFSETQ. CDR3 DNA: TGCGCCAGCAGCTTGGCCGCGGGGGCAGGGACTGAAGCTTTCTTT. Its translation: CASSLAAGAGTEAFF.

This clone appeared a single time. Here the CDR3 reads CASSFDREASYEQYF. Written as DNA, the CDR3 is TGTGCCAGCAGTTTCGACAGGGAGGCATCCTACGAGCAGTACTTC. This sequence joins TRBV6-5 and TRBJ2-7; possibly TRBD1 for D (7 bases). This CDR3 region has 15 residues. Germline assignment: CDR1 MNHEY and CDR2 SVGAGI. Trimming took off 4 bases at V and 1 base at J, with 14 bases between the two ends.

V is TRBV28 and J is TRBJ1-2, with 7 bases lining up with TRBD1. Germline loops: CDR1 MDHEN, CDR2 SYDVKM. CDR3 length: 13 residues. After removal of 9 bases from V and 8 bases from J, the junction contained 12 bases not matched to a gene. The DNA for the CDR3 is TGTGCCAGTTCGACCCAGGGGGTGTTGGGCTACACCTTC. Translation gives CASSTQGVLGYTF.

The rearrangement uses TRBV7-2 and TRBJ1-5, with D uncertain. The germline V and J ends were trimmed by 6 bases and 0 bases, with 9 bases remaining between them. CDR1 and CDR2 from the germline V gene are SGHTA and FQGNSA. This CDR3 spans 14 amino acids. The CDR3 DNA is TGTGCCAGCAGGCCAGTATATAGCAATCAGCCCCAGCATTTT. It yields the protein CASRPVYSNQPQHF.

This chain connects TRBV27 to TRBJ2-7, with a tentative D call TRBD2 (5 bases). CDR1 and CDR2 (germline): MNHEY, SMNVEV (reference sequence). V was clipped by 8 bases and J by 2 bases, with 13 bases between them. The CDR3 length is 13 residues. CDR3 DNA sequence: TGTGCCAGCTCATATGACGGGACCTACGAGCAGTACTTC. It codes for CASSYDGTYEQYF.

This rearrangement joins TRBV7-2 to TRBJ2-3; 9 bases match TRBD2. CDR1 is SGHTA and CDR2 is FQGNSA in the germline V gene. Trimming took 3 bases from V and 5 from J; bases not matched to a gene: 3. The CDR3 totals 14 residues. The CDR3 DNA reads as TGTGCCAGCAGCTTGAGACTAGCGGTAGATACGCAGTATTTT. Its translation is CASSLRLAVDTQYF.

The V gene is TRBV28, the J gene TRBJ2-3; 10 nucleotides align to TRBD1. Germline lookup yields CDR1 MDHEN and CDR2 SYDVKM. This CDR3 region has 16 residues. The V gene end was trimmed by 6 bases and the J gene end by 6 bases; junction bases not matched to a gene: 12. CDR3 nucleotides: TGTGCCAGCAGCCCCCCCGGGACAGGGGCGCGGGATACGCAGTATTTT. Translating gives CASSPPGTGARDTQYF.

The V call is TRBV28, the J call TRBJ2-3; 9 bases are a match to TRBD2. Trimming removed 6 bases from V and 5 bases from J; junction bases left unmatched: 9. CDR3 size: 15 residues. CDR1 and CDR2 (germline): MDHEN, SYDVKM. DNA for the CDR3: TGTGCCAGCAGCCCCGGGGGTAGCGGGGGAGATACGCAGTATTTT. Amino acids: CASSPGGSGGDTQYF.

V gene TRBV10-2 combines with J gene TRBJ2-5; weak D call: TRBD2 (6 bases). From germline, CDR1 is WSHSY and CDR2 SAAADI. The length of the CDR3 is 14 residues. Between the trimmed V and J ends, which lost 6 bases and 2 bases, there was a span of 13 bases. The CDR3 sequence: CASSEAGRQETQYF. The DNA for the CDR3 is TGCGCCAGCAGCGAGGCAGGGAGGCAAGAGACCCAGTACTTC.

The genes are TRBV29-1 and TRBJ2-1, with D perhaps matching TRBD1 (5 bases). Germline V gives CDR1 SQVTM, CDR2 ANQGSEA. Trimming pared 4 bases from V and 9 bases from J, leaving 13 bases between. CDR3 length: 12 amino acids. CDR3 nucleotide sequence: TGCAGCGTTGTCGGTGGGGCCAGTGAGCAGTTCTTC. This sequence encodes CSVVGGASEQFF.

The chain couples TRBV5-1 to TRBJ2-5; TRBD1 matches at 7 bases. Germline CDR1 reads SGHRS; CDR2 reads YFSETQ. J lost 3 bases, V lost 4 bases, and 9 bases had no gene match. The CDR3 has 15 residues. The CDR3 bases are TGCGCCAGCAGCCCAAAGGGACAGCGAAAAGAGACCCAGTACTTC. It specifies CASSPKGQRKETQYF.

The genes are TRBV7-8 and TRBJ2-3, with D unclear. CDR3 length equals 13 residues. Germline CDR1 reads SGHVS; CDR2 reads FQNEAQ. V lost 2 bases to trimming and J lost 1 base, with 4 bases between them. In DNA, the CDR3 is TGTGCCAGCAGCTTATCAGGCACAGATACGCAGTATTTT. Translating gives CASSLSGTDTQYF. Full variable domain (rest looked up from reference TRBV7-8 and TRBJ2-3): GAGVSQSPRYKVAKRGQDVALRCDPISGHVSLFWYQQALGQGPEFLTYFQNEAQLDKSGLPSDRFFAERPEGSVSTLKIQRTQQEDSAVYLCASSLSGTDTQYFGPGTRLTVL.

CDR3 sequence: CASSFTGSRELFF. CDR3 bases: TGTGCCAGCAGTTTTACGGGTTCCAGGGAGCTGTTTTTT. The genes are TRBV5-4 and TRBJ2-2; D is unresolved. Trimming cost V 5 bases and J 9 bases, with 14 bases left between them. Germline V CDR1 and CDR2: SGHNT, YYREEE (reference sequence). The CDR3 is 13 amino acids. Full variable domain (outside the CDR3, taken from reference TRBV5-4 and TRBJ2-2): ETGVTQSPTHLIKTRGQQVTLRCSSQSGHNTVSWYQQALGQGPQFIFQYYREEENGRGNFPPRFSGLQFPNYSSELNVNALELDDSALYLCASSFTGSRELFFGEGSRLTVL.

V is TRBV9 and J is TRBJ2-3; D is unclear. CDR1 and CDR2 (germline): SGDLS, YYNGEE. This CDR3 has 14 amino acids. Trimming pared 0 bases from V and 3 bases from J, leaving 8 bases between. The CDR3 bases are TGTGCCAGCAGCGTAGATGCGGAAACAGATACGCAGTATTTT. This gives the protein CASSVDAETDTQYF.

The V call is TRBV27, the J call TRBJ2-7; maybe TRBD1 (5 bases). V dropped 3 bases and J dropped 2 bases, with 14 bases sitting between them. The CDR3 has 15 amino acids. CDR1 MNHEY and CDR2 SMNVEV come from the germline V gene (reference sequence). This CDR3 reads CASSLLSGWAYEQYF. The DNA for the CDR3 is TGTGCCAGCAGTTTGTTGTCAGGGTGGGCCTACGAGCAGTACTTC.